The 16 T cell receptor beta chains given below trace back to one sample, sequenced in a study of blood T cells in healthy people across ages (dated by TCRdb to between 2014 and 2016). The protocol used for the library was 5' RACE. TCRdb records Illumina HiSeq 2500 as the sequencer. The second PCR ran for roughly 7 to 12 cycles and used a J-beta primer mix along with a sample-barcoded 5' primer. TCRdb handled the public reads itself, with Q25 trimming in fastp and clone calling in MiXCR, and kept productive beta chains. Each entry merges the rows of one CDR3 protein and shows their most common DNA and genes. The sample table records over 1,300,000 distinct CDR3 sequences; approximately 59% of these occur just once. The biggest ten clones account for 6.5% to 8.5% of the sample. The sample taken for sequencing was blood. The receptors here all came from a man younger than 35 in good health.

The chain joins TRBV11-2 to TRBJ2-4; D call uncertain. The CDR3 extends over 13 amino acids. The germline gives CDR1 SGHAT, CDR2 FQNNGV. V lost 6 bases, J lost 2 bases, and 8 bases lay in between. CDR3 in amino acids: CASRRLSKNIQYF. CDR3 bases: TGTGCCAGCAGGCGGTTGTCCAAAAACATTCAGTACTTC.

The chain links TRBV6-5 to TRBJ2-3; D is unresolved. The CDR3 sequence is 17 residues long. Germline CDR1 MNHEY, CDR2 SVGAGI. V lost 2 bases, J lost 2 bases, and 17 bases lay in between. The CDR3 nucleotides read TGTGCCAGCAGTTACCGGGCTCCCCCACGGACCACAGATACGCAGTATTTT. Translation gives CASSYRAPPRTTDTQYF.

The chain joins TRBV5-1 to TRBJ2-5, with D perhaps matching TRBD1 (5 bases). The DNA end favors TRBJ2-7, so the J call may be wrong. Germline CDR1 reads SGHRS; CDR2 reads YFSETQ. The CDR3 is 13 amino acids. The CDR3 DNA reads TGCGCCAGCAGCTTGGCAGGGATGTCCGAGCAGTACTTC. It yields the protein CASSLAGMSEQYF.

V usage is TRBV7-9 and J usage is TRBJ2-7; possible D gene TRBD1, 6 bases. Trimming shortened V by 3 bases and J by 3 bases, and 12 bases separated the two germline ends. This CDR3 has 14 residues. CDR1 is SEHNR, CDR2 FQNEAQ, per germline (reference sequence). CDR3 sequence: CASSLPGHNYEQYF. The CDR3 coding sequence is TGTGCCAGCAGCTTGCCGGGACACAACTACGAGCAGTACTTC.

The chain carries TRBV30 and TRBJ1-1; no reliable D call. V lost 3 bases to trimming and J lost 1 base, with 6 bases between them. The CDR3 totals 12 residues. Germline V gene data show CDR1 as GTSNPN and CDR2 as SVGIG (reference sequence). DNA of the CDR3: TGTGCCTGGAGACCGGGGAACACTGAAGCTTTCTTT. It codes for CAWRPGNTEAFF.

The V gene is TRBV6-2 or TRBV6-3, the J gene TRBJ2-2; 7 positions match TRBD2. The germline gives CDR1 MNHEY, CDR2 SVGEGT. J gave up 2 bases and V 7 bases, and 4 bases lay outside the gene matches. CDR3 length equals 14 residues. The CDR3 reads CASKAGTNTGELFF. CDR3 sequence (DNA): TGTGCCAGCAAAGCGGGGACTAACACCGGGGAGCTGTTTTTT.

This rearrangement joins TRBV20-1 to TRBJ1-1, with TRBD1 identical over 7 bases. The germline gives CDR1 DFQATT, CDR2 SNEGSKA (reference sequence). The CDR3 covers 15 residues. V lost 1 base and J lost 4; bases outside the gene matches: 9. The CDR3 nucleotides are TGCAGTGCTAGAGCCCGACAGGGTCGGGGCACTGAAGCTTTCTTT. Translating gives CSARARQGRGTEAFF.

This clonotype turned up a few times. J is TRBJ2-7 and V is TRBV27; perhaps TRBD1 as D (6 bases). The CDR3 contains 14 residues. The V end lost 6 bases, the J end lost 1 base, and 13 bases lay between the germline ends. Germline V gene lookup returns CDR1 MNHEY and CDR2 SMNVEV (reference sequence). The CDR3 sequence is CASRDGGVSYEQYF. As DNA, the CDR3 is TGTGCCAGCAGGGATGGGGGCGTATCCTACGAGCAGTACTTC.

This chain uses TRBV7-2 with TRBJ2-7; D unresolved. V was trimmed by 5 bases and J by 4 bases, leaving 18 bases between them. Per germline, CDR1 SGHTA and CDR2 FQGNSA. The CDR3 extends over 15 amino acids. The CDR3 spells CASSPVGFLTYEQYF. CDR3 DNA sequence: TGTGCCAGCAGCCCAGTAGGGTTCCTCACTTACGAGCAGTACTTC.

This clonotype occurred a few times. The rearrangement joins TRBV10-3 to TRBJ1-2; weak D call: TRBD1 (5 bases). Germline V lookup: CDR1 ENHRY, CDR2 SYGVKD. V was cut by 0 bases and J by 2 bases, with 16 bases left in between. The CDR3 extends over 17 amino acids. The CDR3 loop reads CAISESRLEQENYGYTF. In DNA, the CDR3 is TGTGCCATCAGTGAGTCCCGACTCGAACAGGAAAACTATGGCTACACCTTC.

This chain links TRBV6-2 or TRBV6-3 with TRBJ2-1; D is ambiguous. The CDR3 is made up of 15 amino acids. V lost 2 bases, J lost 3 bases, and 11 bases lay in between. CDR1 and CDR2 from the germline V gene are MNHEY and SVGEGT. The DNA of the CDR3 is TGTGCCAGCAGTTACACCATCCGCGACTACAATGAGCAGTTCTTC. It is translated as CASSYTIRDYNEQFF.

This clonotype was counted between two and nine times. This chain connects TRBV4-3 to TRBJ2-3; D remains ambiguous. The V and J ends lost 0 bases and 0 bases respectively, with 10 bases between them. Germline values: CDR1 LGHNA, CDR2 YSLEER. CDR3 length: 16 residues. This CDR3 reads CASSQDYPGSTDTQYF. For the CDR3, the DNA is TGCGCCAGCAGCCAAGATTACCCTGGTAGCACAGATACGCAGTATTTT.

In the case of this clonotype: One end of the junction varies from germline; a read error may be responsible. The chain carries TRBV25-1 and TRBJ1-1; D is undetermined. There are 14 residues in the CDR3. Per the germline V gene, CDR1 is MGHDK and CDR2 is SYGVNS. The CDR3: CAGSEFGVGTEAFF. Written as DNA, the CDR3 is TGTGCCGGCAGTGAATTTGGGGTTGGGACTGAAGCTTTCTTT.

CDR3 sequence: CSARLDRGYGNEQFF. CDR3 DNA: TGCAGTGCTCGCCTCGACAGGGGGTATGGGAATGAGCAGTTCTTC. V and J are TRBV20-1 and TRBJ2-1; 9 bases match TRBD1. CDR3 length equals 15 residues. CDR1 DFQATT and CDR2 SNEGSKA come from the germline V gene (reference sequence). The V gene end was trimmed by 5 bases and the J gene end by 7 bases; junction bases not matched to a gene: 12.

CDR3 region: CASSEKSVWGLGAHTEAFF. In DNA form, the CDR3 reads TGTGCCAGCAGTGAAAAAAGTGTGTGGGGGCTTGGGGCACACACTGAAGCTTTCTTT. V gene TRBV25-1 combines with J gene TRBJ1-1, with D tentatively TRBD1 (6 bases). The CDR3 contains 19 residues. Trimming took off 2 bases at V and 3 bases at J, with 25 bases between the two ends. Germline assignment: CDR1 MGHDK and CDR2 SYGVNS. Using reference TRBV25-1 and TRBJ1-1 for the parts outside the CDR3, the full variable domain is EADIYQTPRYLVIGTGKKITLECSQTMGHDKMYWYQQDPGMELHLIHYSYGVNSTEKGDLSSESTVSRIRTEHFPLTLESARPSHTSQYLCASSEKSVWGLGAHTEAFFGQGTRLTVV.

This clonotype was seen just once. The chain links TRBV20-1 to TRBJ2-1; 8 bases match TRBD2. Germline V gene sequence: CDR1 DFQATT, CDR2 SNEGSKA (reference sequence). The CDR3 is made up of 15 amino acids. J gave up 2 bases and V 3 bases, and 6 bases lay outside the gene matches. The CDR3 protein is CSARKVSGTYNEQFF. CDR3 nucleotide sequence: TGCAGTGCTAGGAAGGTTAGCGGGACCTACAATGAGCAGTTCTTC.